This passage covers 9 T cell receptor beta chains from one sample sequenced in a study of identical twins. TCRdb recomputed calls from the 5' RACE reads with MiXCR, one row per CDR3 protein. The data contain about 520,000 distinct CDR3 sequences, about 20% of them singletons. These sequences were also reported in another study, on T cells expressing NK-cell markers.

Sequencing used CD4+ T cells sorted from blood. Receptors were obtained from a woman under 30 in good health.

In this sample, this clonotype turned up a few times. This chain uses TRBV20-1 with TRBJ2-3, with D possibly being TRBD2 (7 bases). This CDR3 is 14 amino acids long. Germline CDR1 and CDR2: DFQATT and SNEGSKA (reference sequence). V was shortened by 6 bases and J by 5 bases, with 18 bases between the two germline ends. The CDR3 nucleotides are TGCAGTGCCATAGGGGGGGCAGGAAAAGATACGCAGTATTTT. Translated: CSAIGGAGKDTQYF.

This clonotype appeared a few times. The chain links TRBV12-3 or TRBV12-4 to TRBJ1-2; TRBD1 might be the D (5 bases). The CDR3 extends over 14 amino acids. The V end lost 1 base, the J end lost 5 bases, and 11 bases lay between the germline ends. Written as DNA, the CDR3 is TGTGCCAGCAGTTTAGTCCAGGGACGGTATGGCTACACCTTC. Its translation: CASSLVQGRYGYTF.

This chain links TRBV3-1 with TRBJ2-5, with D perhaps TRBD1 or TRBD2 (7 bases each). The length of the CDR3 is 15 residues. The germline CDR1 and CDR2 sequences are LGHDT and YNNKEL (reference sequence). Trimming removed 0 bases from V and 10 bases from J, with 18 bases in between. Here the CDR3 DNA reads TGTGCCAGCAGCCAAGAAGGGGGCGGGGGAAGGAGCCAGTACTTC. Its protein is CASSQEGGGGRSQYF.

A remark on this clonotype: One end of the junction is discordant with germline, which a read error may explain. V and J are TRBV4-1 and TRBJ1-4, with D uncertain. This CDR3 is built from 16 residues. Germline loops: CDR1 MGHRA, CDR2 YSYEKL. Written as DNA, the CDR3 is TGCGCCAGCAGCCTAATCCCCCCTCCGGGCGAGGAAAAACAGTTTTTT. Translating it yields CASSLIPPPGEEKQFF.

This chain joins TRBV19 and TRBJ2-7; a possible D gene is TRBD2 (6 bases). Germline-derived CDR1 and CDR2 are LNHDA and SQIVND (reference sequence). The CDR3 totals 13 residues. Trimming shortened V by 6 bases and J by 3 bases, and 12 bases separated the two germline ends. The CDR3 sequence is CASRPLGGYEQYF. Here the CDR3 DNA reads TGTGCCAGTAGGCCCCTGGGGGGCTACGAGCAGTACTTC.

The sample holds a few counts of this clonotype. V and J are TRBV6-6 and TRBJ1-2; D is perhaps TRBD1 (6 bases). Germline-derived CDR1 and CDR2 are MNHNY and SVGAGI (reference sequence). V was trimmed by 8 bases and J by 3 bases, leaving 10 bases between them. This CDR3 has 12 residues. The CDR3 loop is CASSGVYYGYTF. For the CDR3, the DNA is TGTGCCAGCTCAGGGGTTTACTATGGCTACACCTTC.

The chain employs TRBV20-1 and TRBJ1-4; 8 positions agree with TRBD1. The CDR3 sequence is 13 residues long. The V segment lost 4 bases and the J segment 7 bases; nucleotides outside the gene matches: 5. Germline V CDR1 and CDR2: DFQATT, SNEGSKA (reference sequence). As DNA, the CDR3 is TGCAGTGCTACCGGGACAGGAGGTGAAAAACTGTTTTTT. It is translated as CSATGTGGEKLFF.

The chain has TRBV15 and TRBJ2-7; D is uncertain. The CDR3 is 13 residues long. Germline-derived CDR1 and CDR2 are LNHNV and YYDKDF (reference sequence). V was shortened by 4 bases and J by 2 bases, with 9 bases between the two germline ends. CDR3 region: CATSTSGAYEQYF. The CDR3 DNA reads TGTGCCACCAGCACTAGTGGAGCCTACGAGCAGTACTTC. The entire variable domain, with the rest obtained from reference TRBV15 and TRBJ2-7, is as follows: DAMVIQNPRYQVTQFGKPVTLSCSQTLNHNVMYWYQQKSSQAPKLLFHYYDKDFNNEADTPDNFQSRRPNTSFCFLDIRSPGLGDTAMYLCATSTSGAYEQYFGPGTRLTVT.

The chain has TRBV10-3 and TRBJ2-7; 8 bases match TRBD2. Germline V gene lookup returns CDR1 ENHRY and CDR2 SYGVKD. With V trimmed by 0 bases and J by 0 bases, 10 bases remained unmatched. The CDR3 spans 18 residues. The CDR3 here is CAISESFGLSGSSYEQYF. The CDR3 coding sequence is TGTGCCATCAGTGAGTCCTTTGGGTTGAGCGGGAGCTCCTACGAGCAGTACTTC.